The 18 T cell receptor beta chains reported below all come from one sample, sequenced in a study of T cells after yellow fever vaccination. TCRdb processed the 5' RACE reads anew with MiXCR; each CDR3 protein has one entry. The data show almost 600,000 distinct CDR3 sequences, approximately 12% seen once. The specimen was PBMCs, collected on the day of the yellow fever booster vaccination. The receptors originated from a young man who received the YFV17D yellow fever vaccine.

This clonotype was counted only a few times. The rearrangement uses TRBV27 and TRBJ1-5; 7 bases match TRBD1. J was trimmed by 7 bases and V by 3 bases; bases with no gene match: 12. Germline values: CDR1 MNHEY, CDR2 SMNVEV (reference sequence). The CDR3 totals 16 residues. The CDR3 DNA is TGTGCCAGCAGTTTGTCGATGAGGGGGCCTGGACAGCCCCAGCATTTT. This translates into CASSLSMRGPGQPQHF.

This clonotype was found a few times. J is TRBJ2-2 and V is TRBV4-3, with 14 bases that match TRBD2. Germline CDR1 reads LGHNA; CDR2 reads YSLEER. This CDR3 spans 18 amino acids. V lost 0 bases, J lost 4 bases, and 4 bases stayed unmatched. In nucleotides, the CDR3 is TGCGCCAGCAGCCAAGAACGACTAGCGGGAGGGTTCACCGGGGAGCTGTTTTTT. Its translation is CASSQERLAGGFTGELFF.

The CDR3 DNA sequence: TGTGCCAGCAGCTTGGCAAGTGAAGCTTTCTTT. Translating it yields CASSLASEAFF. The rearrangement uses TRBV7-9 and TRBJ1-1; D gene ambiguous. The CDR3 sequence is 11 residues long. CDR1 SEHNR and CDR2 FQNEAQ come from the germline V gene (reference sequence). Trimming pared 3 bases from V and 7 bases from J, leaving 6 bases between.

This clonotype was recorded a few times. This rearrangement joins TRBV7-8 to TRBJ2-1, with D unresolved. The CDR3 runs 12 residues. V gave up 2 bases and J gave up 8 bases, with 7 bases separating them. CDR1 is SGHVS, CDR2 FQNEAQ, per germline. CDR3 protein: CASSLSRDEQFF. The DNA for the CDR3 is TGTGCCAGCAGCTTATCTAGGGATGAGCAGTTCTTC.

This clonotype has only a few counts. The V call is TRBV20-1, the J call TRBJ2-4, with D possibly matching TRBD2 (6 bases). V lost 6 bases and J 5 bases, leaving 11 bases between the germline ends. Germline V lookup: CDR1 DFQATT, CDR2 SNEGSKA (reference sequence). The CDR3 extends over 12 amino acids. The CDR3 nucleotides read TGCAGTGCCCTCAAGCGGGAAAACATTCAGTACTTC. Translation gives CSALKRENIQYF.

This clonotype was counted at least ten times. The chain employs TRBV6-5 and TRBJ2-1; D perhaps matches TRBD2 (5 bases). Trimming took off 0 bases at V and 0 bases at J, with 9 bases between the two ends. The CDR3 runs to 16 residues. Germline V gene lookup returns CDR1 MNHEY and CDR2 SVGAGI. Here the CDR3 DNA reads TGTGCCAGCAGTTACTCGGTTAGCGACTCCTACAATGAGCAGTTCTTC. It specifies CASSYSVSDSYNEQFF.

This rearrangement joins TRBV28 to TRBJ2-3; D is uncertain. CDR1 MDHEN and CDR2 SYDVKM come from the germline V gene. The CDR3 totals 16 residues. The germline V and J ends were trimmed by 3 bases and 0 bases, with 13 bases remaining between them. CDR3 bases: TGTGCCAGCAGTTTTAATTGGCAGATAAGCACAGATACGCAGTATTTT. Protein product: CASSFNWQISTDTQYF.

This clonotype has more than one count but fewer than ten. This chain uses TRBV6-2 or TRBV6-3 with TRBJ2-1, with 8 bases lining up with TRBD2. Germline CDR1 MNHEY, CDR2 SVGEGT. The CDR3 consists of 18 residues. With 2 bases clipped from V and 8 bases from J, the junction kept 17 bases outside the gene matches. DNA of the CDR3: TGTGCCAGCAGTTACCCGTCCAGCGGGAGTTATCGGTTGGATGAGCAGTTCTTC. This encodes CASSYPSSGSYRLDEQFF.

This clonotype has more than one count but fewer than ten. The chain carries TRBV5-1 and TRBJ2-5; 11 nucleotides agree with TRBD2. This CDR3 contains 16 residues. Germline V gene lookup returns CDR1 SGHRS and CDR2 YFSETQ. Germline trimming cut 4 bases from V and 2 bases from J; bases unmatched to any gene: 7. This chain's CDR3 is CASSLTGLAAQETQYF. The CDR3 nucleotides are TGCGCCAGCAGCCTAACGGGACTAGCGGCACAAGAGACCCAGTACTTC.

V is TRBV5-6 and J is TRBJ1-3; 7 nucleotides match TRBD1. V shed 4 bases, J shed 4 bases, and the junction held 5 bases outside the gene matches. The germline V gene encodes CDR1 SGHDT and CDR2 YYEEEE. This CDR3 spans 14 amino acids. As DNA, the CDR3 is TGTGCCAGCAGCAGCGACAGGGAGGGAAACACCATATATTTT. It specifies CASSSDREGNTIYF.

CDR3 nucleotide sequence: TGTGCCAGCAGTTTAGTGAGGGGTAATCAGCCCCAGCATTTT. Encoded protein: CASSLVRGNQPQHF. The V call is TRBV27, the J call TRBJ1-5; D perhaps matches TRBD1 (5 bases). Germline V gene sequence: CDR1 MNHEY, CDR2 SMNVEV (reference sequence). The CDR3 runs to 14 residues. Between the trimmed V and J ends, which lost 2 bases and 4 bases, there was a span of 9 bases.

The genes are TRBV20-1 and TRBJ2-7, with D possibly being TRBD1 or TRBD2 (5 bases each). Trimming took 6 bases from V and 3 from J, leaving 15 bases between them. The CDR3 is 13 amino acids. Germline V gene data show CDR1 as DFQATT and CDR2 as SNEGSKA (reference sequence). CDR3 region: CSAVRGARYEQYF. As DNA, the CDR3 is TGCAGTGCGGTTAGAGGGGCCCGCTACGAGCAGTACTTC.

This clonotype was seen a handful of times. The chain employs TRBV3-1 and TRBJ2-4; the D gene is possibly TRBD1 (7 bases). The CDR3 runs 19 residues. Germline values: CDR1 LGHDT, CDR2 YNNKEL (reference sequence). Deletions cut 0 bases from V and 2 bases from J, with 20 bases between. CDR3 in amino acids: CASSQETGFGRVSKNIQYF. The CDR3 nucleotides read TGTGCCAGCAGCCAAGAGACAGGGTTCGGGAGAGTATCCAAAAACATTCAGTACTTC. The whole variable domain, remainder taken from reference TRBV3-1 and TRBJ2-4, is DTAVSQTPKYLVTQMGNDKSIKCEQNLGHDTMYWYKQDSKKFLKIMFSYNNKELIINETVPNRFSPKSPDKAHLNLHINSLELGDSAVYFCASSQETGFGRVSKNIQYFGAGTRLSVL.

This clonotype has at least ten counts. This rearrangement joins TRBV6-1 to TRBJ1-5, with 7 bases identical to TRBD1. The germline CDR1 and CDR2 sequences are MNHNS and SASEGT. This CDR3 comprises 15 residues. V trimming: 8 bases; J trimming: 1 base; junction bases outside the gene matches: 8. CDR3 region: CASSPRGQSNQPQHF. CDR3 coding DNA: TGTGCCAGCTCCCCAAGGGGGCAGAGCAATCAGCCCCAGCATTTT.

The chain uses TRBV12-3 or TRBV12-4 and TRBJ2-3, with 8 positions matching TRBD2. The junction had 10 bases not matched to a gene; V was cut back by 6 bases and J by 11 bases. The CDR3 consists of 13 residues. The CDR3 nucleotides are TGTGCCAGCAGATATAGCGGGACCCATATGCAGTATTTT. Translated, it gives CASRYSGTHMQYF.

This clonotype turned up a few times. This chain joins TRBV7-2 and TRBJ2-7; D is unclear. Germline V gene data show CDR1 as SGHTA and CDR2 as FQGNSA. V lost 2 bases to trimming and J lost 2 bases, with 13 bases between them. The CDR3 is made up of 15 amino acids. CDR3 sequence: CASSLSVLETYEQYF. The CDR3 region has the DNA TGTGCCAGCAGCTTATCAGTCCTGGAAACCTACGAGCAGTACTTC.

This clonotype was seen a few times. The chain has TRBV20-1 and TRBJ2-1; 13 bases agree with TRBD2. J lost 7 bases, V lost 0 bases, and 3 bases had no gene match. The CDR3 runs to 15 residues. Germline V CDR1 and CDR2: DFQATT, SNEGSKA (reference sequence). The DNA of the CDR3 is TGCAGTGCTAGAGAAGTGGGACTAGCGGGGAATGAGCAGTTCTTC. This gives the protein CSAREVGLAGNEQFF.

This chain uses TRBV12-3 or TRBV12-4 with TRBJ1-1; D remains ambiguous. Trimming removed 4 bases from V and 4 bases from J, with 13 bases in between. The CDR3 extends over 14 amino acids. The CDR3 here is CASSYKGMVTEAFF. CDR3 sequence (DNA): TGTGCCAGCAGTTATAAGGGTATGGTCACTGAAGCTTTCTTT.